The T cell receptor beta chain under discussion was sequenced for a study of post-analysis software for immune sequencing data. Study-level findings and limits: The five TRBV segments detected at higher frequency in patients than in controls included TRBV5-6, TRBV5-1 and TRBV20-1.

Germline lookup yields CDR1 SGHDT and CDR2 YYEEEE. The germline V and J ends were trimmed by 4 bases and 3 bases, with 16 bases remaining between them. This CDR3 comprises 15 residues. Sequencing libraries made from TCR beta cDNA carried unique molecular identifiers. TCRdb re-analysed the PCR reads in MiXCR, keeping a single row per CDR3 protein. Of some 690,000 distinct CDR3 sequences listed, roughly 29% were seen once; the top ten hold approximately 0.55%. About this clonotype: The antigen is unknown.

The sequenced sample consisted of blood. This clonotype was obtained from a girl under 18 with multiple sclerosis. V gene TRBV5-6 combines with J gene TRBJ1-1; no reliable D call. The CDR3 bases are TGTGCCAGCAGCCCGGCGCCTACATCGTACACTGAAGCTTTCTTT. It specifies CASSPAPTSYTEAFF.